One and the same sample provided the 5 T cell receptor beta chains below, sequenced in a study of T cells in Graves' hyperthyroidism and ophthalmopathy. Template material for amplifying TCR beta CDR3 regions consisted of RNA transcripts. The TCR CDR3 was amplified in a first-round RT-PCR using the HTBI primer set. TCRdb re-derived calls from the multiplex PCR reads in MiXCR, one entry per CDR3 protein. Of some 490,000 distinct CDR3 sequences listed, more than 15% are singletons. Specimen: blood. The origin of the receptors is a woman in her twenties or thirties with Graves' ophthalmopathy.

Only a few counts were recorded for this clonotype. V gene TRBV3-1 combines with J gene TRBJ2-7; the match to TRBD1 covers 8 bases. The CDR3 consists of 16 residues. Germline CDR1 reads LGHDT; CDR2 reads YNNKEL (reference sequence). Unmatched junction bases numbered 14, after V lost 4 bases and J lost 6 bases. The CDR3 coding sequence is TGTGCCAGCAGCCCAAGGCCCTTGGCAGGGGGCTTCGAGCAGTACTTC. Residues: CASSPRPLAGGFEQYF.

The table lists this clonotype with many counts. The chain carries TRBV7-2 and TRBJ2-3; D call uncertain. V lost 4 bases and J lost 2, with 7 bases in between. Germline assignment: CDR1 SGHTA and CDR2 FQGNSA. The CDR3 consists of 13 residues. CDR3: CASSSYFTDTQYF. Here the CDR3 DNA reads TGTGCCAGCAGCTCCTACTTCACAGATACGCAGTATTTT.

In its sample, this clonotype was seen a few times. V usage is TRBV12-3 or TRBV12-4 and J usage is TRBJ2-1, with no clear D. The V end was cut by 5 bases, the J end by 0 bases, with 11 bases between. This CDR3 has 15 amino acids. The CDR3 reads CASSPVNPSYNEQFF. DNA for the CDR3: TGTGCCAGCAGTCCGGTAAACCCCTCCTACAATGAGCAGTTCTTC.

This clonotype was picked up a small number of times. The gene calls are TRBV7-2 and TRBJ1-2; 9 bases fit TRBD1. Germline V gene sequence: CDR1 SGHTA, CDR2 FQGNSA. The ends lost 1 base at V and 0 bases at J; junction bases unmatched: 3. The CDR3 length is 16 residues. In DNA form, the CDR3 reads TGTGCCAGCAGCTTAGAAGGACAGGGGACTAACTATGGCTACACCTTC. Encoded protein: CASSLEGQGTNYGYTF.

The sample holds one count of this clonotype. The chain joins TRBV14 to TRBJ2-5; 10 bases line up with TRBD2. CDR3 length: 21 residues. After removal of 1 base from V and 2 bases from J, the junction contained 19 bases not matched to a gene. Per the germline V gene, CDR1 is SGHDN and CDR2 is FVKESK. Here the CDR3 DNA reads TGTGCCAGCAGCCAAGCCCATGGGGGGGGCGCTGCTAGCGGGAGTCAAGAGACCCAGTACTTC. Its protein product is CASSQAHGGGAASGSQETQYF.